What follows are 21 T cell receptor beta chains derived from one specimen sequenced in a study of beta chain features in type 1 diabetes. The study, taken as a whole, reports: Within each of all four CD4+ subsets, Type 1 diabetes patients had TCRB CDR3s that were moderately but significantly shorter.

cDNA synthesis used the whole RNA isolate, giving expressed TCRB sequences. Sequencing used immunoSEQ multiplex PCR; TCRdb keeps in-frame clones, though not all of them. The sample carries hundreds of thousands of clones, roughly an eighth recorded once. Antigen specificity for these receptors is unknown. The specimen sequenced was naive CD4+ T cells from blood. The source of these receptors is a young man with type 1 diabetes.

This clone was counted between two and nine times. This chain joins TRBV4-1 and TRBJ1-4; D is unresolved. CDR1 is MGHRA, CDR2 YSYEKL, per germline. The V gene lost 1 base and the J gene lost 4 bases, with 13 bases spanning the gap. This CDR3 is built from 16 residues. The CDR3 bases are TGCGCCAGCAGCCAAGGCCCCCACATCGGTAATGAAAAACTGTTTTTT. Its translation: CASSQGPHIGNEKLFF.

This clone was detected only a few times. The V call is TRBV25-1, the J call TRBJ2-2; a weak D match, TRBD2 (6 bases). The germline CDR1 and CDR2 sequences are MGHDK and SYGVNS. This CDR3 is 12 amino acids long. Trimming cost V 7 bases and J 7 bases, with 10 bases left between them. The CDR3 nucleotides read TGTGCCAGCACATGGGGGGTCGGGGAGCTGTTTTTT. Protein: CASTWGVGELFF.

This clone was detected a few times. This chain uses TRBV2 with TRBJ1-5, with D perhaps matching TRBD1 (5 bases). Germline lookup yields CDR1 SNHLY and CDR2 FYNNEI. CDR3 size: 14 residues. V lost 6 bases to trimming and J lost 5 bases, with 14 bases between them. The CDR3 loop is CASRVDSVYQPQHF. CDR3 coding DNA: TGTGCCAGCAGGGTAGACAGTGTTTATCAGCCCCAGCATTTT.

This clone was counted a few times. The gene calls are TRBV28 and TRBJ1-4; D gene ambiguous. CDR1 and CDR2 (germline): MDHEN, SYDVKM. V gave up 2 bases and J gave up 5 bases, with 21 bases separating them. The CDR3 loop spans 18 amino acids. CDR3 nucleotides: TGTGCCAGCAGTTTAGGGAGCTTGGGAGGCGTCGGAAATGAAAAACTGTTTTTT. Its protein product is CASSLGSLGGVGNEKLFF.

There are a few counts of this clone. The chain employs TRBV30 and TRBJ2-7; the D is unclear. The V gene lost 4 bases and the J gene lost 10 bases, with 20 bases spanning the gap. Germline V gene data show CDR1 as GTSNPN and CDR2 as SVGIG (reference sequence). This CDR3 region has 13 residues. CDR3 residues: CAWTPQALEAQYF. CDR3 in DNA: TGTGCCTGGACCCCTCAGGCACTCGAGGCCCAGTACTTC.

The chain links TRBV11-2 to TRBJ1-1, with no clear D. The V and J ends lost 1 base and 5 bases respectively, with 5 bases between them. CDR1 and CDR2 (germline): SGHAT, FQNNGV. The CDR3 loop spans 12 amino acids. The CDR3 DNA reads TGTGCCAGCAGCTTAGGTATTACTGAAGCTTTCTTT. Its translation: CASSLGITEAFF.

This clone turned up a few times. The J gene is TRBJ1-2, the V gene TRBV18, with D unclear. The CDR3 has 16 amino acids. The ends were cut back, 0 bases at V and 4 bases at J, with 15 bases in the middle. The germline gives CDR1 KGHSH, CDR2 LQKENI. Here the CDR3 DNA reads TGTGCCAGCTCACCACCGGTCCCTACGACCTCCTATGGCTACACCTTC. Protein: CASSPPVPTTSYGYTF. Filled out from reference TRBV18 and TRBJ1-2, the complete variable domain reads NAGVMQNPRHLVRRRGQEARLRCSPMKGHSHVYWYRQLPEEGLKFMVYLQKENIIDESGMPKERFSAEFPKEGPSILRIQQVVRGDSAAYFCASSPPVPTTSYGYTFGSGTRLTVV.

This clone was detected a few times. This chain connects TRBV30 to TRBJ1-1; D is unresolved. The CDR3 is made up of 13 amino acids. CDR1 and CDR2 (germline): GTSNPN, SVGIG (reference sequence). Trimming cost V 0 bases and J 1 base, with 6 bases left between them. This CDR3 reads CAWSVHQNTEAFF. CDR3 bases: TGTGCCTGGAGTGTACACCAGAACACTGAAGCTTTCTTT.

The chain has TRBV6-5 and TRBJ2-2, with D unresolved. CDR1 and CDR2 (germline): MNHEY, SVGAGI. Trimming cost V 2 bases and J 2 bases, with 9 bases left between them. This CDR3 region has 15 residues. CDR3 nucleotides: TGTGCCAGCAGTTACGACCATCACAACACCGGGGAGCTGTTTTTT. Translation: CASSYDHHNTGELFF.

This clone was picked up a small number of times. The CDR3 coding sequence is TGCAGCGCCCAAGTGGGGGCAGGGGAGACCCAGTACTTC. Translating it yields CSAQVGAGETQYF. The chain recombines TRBV29-1 with TRBJ2-5, with D perhaps matching TRBD1 (6 bases). The length of the CDR3 is 13 residues. CDR1 and CDR2 from the germline V gene are SQVTM and ANQGSEA. The V and J ends lost 7 bases and 5 bases respectively, with 17 bases between them.

J is TRBJ2-3 and V is TRBV29-1, with D tentatively TRBD2 (6 bases). Germline V gene data show CDR1 as SQVTM and CDR2 as ANQGSEA. V dropped 4 bases and J dropped 4 bases, with 18 bases sitting between them. The CDR3 is made up of 15 amino acids. In DNA form, the CDR3 reads TGCAGCGTTGGAGGGGACTCCGCCCCTCCAGATACGCAGTATTTT. The encoded protein is CSVGGDSAPPDTQYF.

V and J are TRBV7-9 and TRBJ2-1; perhaps TRBD2 as D (6 bases). V lost 3 bases, J lost 6 bases, and 12 bases lay in between. This CDR3 region has 14 residues. Looked up from germline, CDR1 is SEHNR and CDR2 is FQNEAQ (reference sequence). The CDR3 loop reads CASSFPGGINEQFF. The CDR3 DNA is TGTGCCAGCAGCTTTCCCGGGGGTATCAATGAGCAGTTCTTC.

The chain is built from TRBV5-1 and TRBJ1-2, with TRBD1 identical over 8 bases. The CDR3 is 14 residues long. After removal of 3 bases from V and 3 bases from J, the junction contained 4 bases not matched to a gene. Germline-derived CDR1 and CDR2 are SGHRS and YFSETQ. The DNA for the CDR3 is TGCGCCAGCAGCTCAGGGGGCGAGCACTATGGCTACACCTTC. This sequence encodes CASSSGGEHYGYTF.

There are a few counts of this clone. This chain uses TRBV10-3 with TRBJ1-2; D is ambiguous. The CDR3 consists of 15 residues. V gave up 0 bases and J gave up 3 bases, with 11 bases separating them. CDR1 ENHRY and CDR2 SYGVKD come from the germline V gene. CDR3 amino acids: CAISESLAGDYGYTF. As DNA, the CDR3 is TGTGCCATCAGTGAGTCACTGGCCGGGGACTATGGCTACACCTTC.

This clone has more than one count but fewer than ten. The genes are TRBV7-6 and TRBJ2-7, with 7 bases that match TRBD1. This CDR3 is built from 15 residues. Germline CDR1 is SGHVS and CDR2 is FNYEAQ. The V gene end was trimmed by 5 bases and the J gene end by 6 bases; junction bases not matched to a gene: 13. The CDR3 here is CASSTPPQGGGEQYF. The DNA for the CDR3 is TGTGCCAGCAGCACCCCACCCCAAGGGGGCGGCGAGCAGTACTTC. The full variable domain, rest sourced from reference TRBV7-6 and TRBJ2-7, is GAGVSQSPRYKVTKRGQDVALRCDPISGHVSLYWYRQALGQGPEFLTYFNYEAQQDKSGLPNDRFSAERPEGSISTLTIQRTEQRDSAMYRCASSTPPQGGGEQYFGPGTRLTVT.

J is TRBJ1-1 and V is TRBV10-3; no reliable D call. Trimming took off 2 bases at V and 7 bases at J, with 8 bases between the two ends. CDR1 and CDR2 (germline): ENHRY, SYGVKD. The CDR3 is 12 residues long. CDR3 in DNA: TGTGCCATCAGTGAGAGGGCAGTTGAAGCTTTCTTT. Residues: CAISERAVEAFF.

V is TRBV5-4 and J is TRBJ2-5; weak D call: TRBD1 (5 bases). The germline V gene has CDR1 SGHNT and CDR2 YYREEE (reference sequence). The V and J ends lost 4 bases and 1 base respectively, with 14 bases between them. The CDR3 totals 15 residues. The DNA for the CDR3 is TGTGCCAGCAGCCCCCAACGACAGTCCCAAGAGACCCAGTACTTC. Protein sequence: CASSPQRQSQETQYF.

The gene calls are TRBV13 and TRBJ1-1; 8 bases fit TRBD1. J gave up 2 bases and V 4 bases, and 6 bases lay outside the gene matches. There are 15 residues in the CDR3. In germline, CDR1 is PRHDT, CDR2 FYEKMQ (reference sequence). The CDR3 reads CASSSLDRGNTEAFF. CDR3 in DNA: TGTGCCAGCAGCTCGCTAGACAGGGGTAACACTGAAGCTTTCTTT.

The rearrangement links TRBV30 to TRBJ1-5, with 9 bases lining up with TRBD1. Trimming cost V 1 base and J 7 bases; bases outside gene matches: 5. Germline CDR1 reads GTSNPN; CDR2 reads SVGIG (reference sequence). This CDR3 spans 14 amino acids. The CDR3 DNA is TGTGCCTGGAGTGATTTACAGGGGGCCCAGCCCCAGCATTTT. It codes for CAWSDLQGAQPQHF.

This clone showed up just a few times. The chain employs TRBV9 and TRBJ2-1; 9 positions agree with TRBD1. The germline gives CDR1 SGDLS, CDR2 YYNGEE. The V and J ends lost 0 bases and 8 bases, in that order; junction bases with no gene match: 9. The CDR3 consists of 16 residues. CDR3 bases: TGTGCCAGCAGCGTAGGTTACGGGACAGGGAACGATGAGCAGTTCTTC. It codes for CASSVGYGTGNDEQFF.

This clone has a handful of counts. The DNA for the CDR3 is TGTGCCAGCAGCTCGACAGGGTACACTGAAGCTTTCTTT. This sequence encodes CASSSTGYTEAFF. This rearrangement joins TRBV5-6 to TRBJ1-1; 7 bases line up with TRBD1. Unmatched junction bases numbered 2, after V lost 3 bases and J lost 3 bases. Germline-derived CDR1 and CDR2 are SGHDT and YYEEEE. This CDR3 spans 13 amino acids.